This note documents a single TCR beta chain sequence. Its antigen is not known. This specimen comes from a study of CD8+ T cells in alopecia areata. Study outcomes and limitations: Affected lesional scalp, above all in alopecia totalis/universalis, was more clonal than normal scalp. Against the mouse data, patients shared TCRs less clearly, possibly for HLA reasons.

Following RNA extraction, reverse transcription yielded cDNA that acted as the sequencing template. Sequenced by immunoSEQ multiplex PCR; TCRdb stores in-frame clones only, minus some. The table lists about 150,000 clones, about three fifths of them singletons, with 36% in the top ten. Germline V CDR1 and CDR2: MNHNY, SVGAGI (reference sequence). V lost 6 bases and J lost 4; bases outside the gene matches: 1. This CDR3 has 13 residues. Sorting separated CD4+ and CD8+ T cells out of PBMCs. This sequence was found in a human donor in good health. The chain combines TRBV6-6 with TRBJ2-5, with 11 bases that match TRBD2. The sample taken for sequencing was CD8+ T cells sorted from blood. CDR3 residues: CASSLAGGETQYF. In nucleotides, the CDR3 is TGTGCCAGCAGCCTAGCGGGAGGAGAGACCCAGTACTTC.